This T cell receptor beta chain originates from a study of blood T cell repertoires in COVID-19. Participant age was roughly 18 to 90 years, and participants resided in roughly 25 US areas. Generated by immunoSEQ multiplex PCR, the TCRdb table keeps only in-frame clones and is missing some. The data show a few hundred thousand clones, about nine tenths seen once. The sequencing input was PBMCs or T cells enriched from blood (not recorded which). This clonotype was obtained from a woman in her forties or fifties who had recovered from COVID-19.

The CDR3, as DNA: TGTGCCAGCTCACCACAGGGAGGAATGGTTCAGCCCCAGCATTTT. Translating gives CASSPQGGMVQPQHF. V gene TRBV18 combines with J gene TRBJ1-5; no clear D. The germline CDR1 and CDR2 sequences are KGHSH and LQKENI. This CDR3 is built from 15 residues. Trimming took 1 base from V and 6 from J, leaving 13 bases between them. The full variable domain, in which reference TRBV18 and TRBJ1-5 provide the parts outside the CDR3, is NAGVMQNPRHLVRRRGQEARLRCSPMKGHSHVYWYRQLPEEGLKFMVYLQKENIIDESGMPKERFSAEFPKEGPSILRIQQVVRGDSAAYFCASSPQGGMVQPQHFGDGTRLSIL.